The rows below give T cell receptor beta chains drawn from one sample of a study of blood T cells in healthy people across ages. In TCRdb, the 5' RACE reads were re-called with MiXCR into one record per CDR3 protein. The table lists 550,000 to 700,000 distinct CDR3 sequences, approximately 30% of them singletons. Material for sequencing was blood. The receptors shown here come from a woman aged 70-85 years in good health. The CDR3 runs from the conserved cysteine through the conserved F or W. A D gene is named only where the DNA matches it firmly. Size is omitted from some rows. Given values are once, few, many or a class for expanded clones.

NA TRBJ2-7 NA TRBV18 TGTGCCAGCTCACCACCGGGTGGGGCCTACGAGCAGTACTTC CASSPPGGAYEQYF
TRBD1 TRBJ2-3 NA TRBV20-1 TGCAGTGCTACTAAAAGGGGGCTAAGATGGGAAGATACGCAGTATTTT CSATKRGLRWEDTQYF
NA TRBJ1-5 NA TRBV6-2/TRBV6-3 TGTGCCAGCAGTGGAGACAGACCCCTAATCGAGCCCCAGCATTTT CASSGDRPLIEPQHF
NA TRBJ1-1 NA TRBV5-1 TGCGCCAGCAGCTTGGTGCCCCAGCCGAACACTGAAGCTTTCTTT CASSLVPQPNTEAFF
NA TRBJ2-3 NA TRBV11-2 TGTGCCAGCAGCCCCCCGGAGGGTACGCAGTATTTT CASSPPEGTQYF
TRBD2 TRBJ2-2 NA TRBV27 TGTGCCAGCAGCCCGGGGGGACGTACTAACACCGGGGAGCTGTTTTTT CASSPGGRTNTGELFF
NA TRBJ2-5 few TRBV5-1 TGCGCCAGCAGCTTGGCTACTAGGGCAGAGACCCAGTACTTC CASSLATRAETQYF
NA TRBJ1-4 NA TRBV28 TGTGCCAGCAGTGAGATGGGCTGGGTTGAAAAACTGTTTTTT CASSEMGWVEKLFF
TRBD2 TRBJ2-3 NA TRBV27 TGTGCCAGCAGTCCGCTGACTAGCGGGGGGGGTGGTACGCAGTATTTT CASSPLTSGGGGTQYF
TRBD1 TRBJ2-5 NA TRBV5-1 TGCGCCAGCAGCTTAGCCGGGACAGGGGAGGAAGAGACCCAGTACTTC CASSLAGTGEEETQYF
NA TRBJ1-1 NA TRBV10-3 TGTGCCATCCACAGGGAGACGAACACTGGAGCTTTCTTT CAIHRETNTGAFF
NA TRBJ2-5 many TRBV4-3 TGCGCCAGCAGCCAAGATAACAGGGCCGGGACCCAGTACTTC CASSQDNRAGTQYF
NA TRBJ1-4 once TRBV2 TGTGCCAGCACGAGATCAGGGGCAACTAATGAAAAACTGTTTTTT CASTRSGATNEKLFF
NA TRBJ1-2 few TRBV2 TGTGCCAGCAGTGGAAAGGGAGACTATGGCTACACCTTC CASSGKGDYGYTF
TRBD2 TRBJ2-1 NA TRBV7-2 TGTGCCAGCAGCGGAAGGGGACTAGCGATCTCCTACAATGAGCGGTTCTTC CASSGRGLAISYNERFF
NA TRBJ2-4 NA TRBV14 TGTGCCAGCAGCCACCCTCCGCTAAGGGACATTCAGTACTTC CASSHPPLRDIQYF
NA TRBJ1-1 NA TRBV28 TGTGCCAGCGGGTCGTCTGGGGGGAGCACTGAAGCTTTCTTT CASGSSGGSTEAFF
NA TRBJ1-5 few TRBV6-2/TRBV6-3 TGTGCCAGCAGTCGGGACGGCAATCAGCCCCAGCATTTT CASSRDGNQPQHF
TRBD1 TRBJ1-4 few TRBV5-6 TGTGCCAGCAGCTTGGACAGGGGAAGTAATGAAAAACTGTTTTTT CASSLDRGSNEKLFF
NA TRBJ1-4 NA TRBV2 TGTGCCAGCAGCGGAAGACAGTCTAATGAAAAACTGTTTTTT CASSGRQSNEKLFF
NA TRBJ1-2 few TRBV5-1 TGCGCCAGCAGCTTGGTGCCGGACAGTAACTATGGCTACACCTTC CASSLVPDSNYGYTF
TRBD1 TRBJ2-4 NA TRBV28 TGTGCCAGCACCGAGGGACAGGGTGAGGCCAAAAACATTCAGTACTTC CASTEGQGEAKNIQYF
TRBD2 TRBJ2-1 NA TRBV6-2/TRBV6-3 TGTGCCAGCAGCTCGGGGGGGCGCGGTGAGCAGTTCTTC CASSSGGRGEQFF
NA TRBJ2-1 NA TRBV9 TGTGCCAGCAGCGTAGCGGGGGATAACAATGAGCAGTTCTTC CASSVAGDNNEQFF
NA TRBJ2-7 NA TRBV12-5 TGTGCTAGTGGTTTGGCCGGGATTTCGCTCGAGCAGTACTTC CASGLAGISLEQYF
TRBD1 TRBJ2-4 NA TRBV5-1 TGCGCCAGCAGCTATGGACAGGGTGACATTCAGTACTTC CASSYGQGDIQYF
TRBD1 TRBJ2-5 NA TRBV20-1 TGCAGTGCTAGGGCGGGACAGGGAACAGGGACCCAGTACTTC CSARAGQGTGTQYF
NA TRBJ1-5 NA TRBV18 TGTGCCAGCTCACCATCCCAAAATCAGCCCCAGCATTTT CASSPSQNQPQHF
NA TRBJ2-3 few TRBV29-1 TGCAGCGTTCCACAGCATTCCAAGTTGGATACGCAGTATTTT CSVPQHSKLDTQYF
NA TRBJ1-1 NA TRBV4-3 TGCGCCAGCAGCCAAGAAGGGCTTCCGAACACTGAAGCTTTCTTT CASSQEGLPNTEAFF
NA TRBJ2-7 NA TRBV29-1 TGCAGCGTAGGGGACGGAGCGGTCCTCGAGCAGTACTTC CSVGDGAVLEQYF
TRBD1 TRBJ2-1 NA TRBV6-2/TRBV6-3 TGTGCCAGCAGCAGGGGGCTGAGCTCCTACAATGAGCAGTTCTTC CASSRGLSSYNEQFF
NA TRBJ1-1 few TRBV29-1 TGCAGCGTCTCTAAGGGGACAGAAGCTTTCTTT CSVSKGTEAFF
NA TRBJ2-2 few TRBV29-1 TGCAGCGTTCGGGGCAGTACCCAAACCGGGGAGCTGTTTTTT CSVRGSTQTGELFF
NA TRBJ1-2 few TRBV7-2 TGTGCCAGCAGCTTCGCGGGAGGAACTTACTATGGCTACACCTTC CASSFAGGTYYGYTF
TRBD1 TRBJ1-6 few TRBV9 TGTGCCAGCAGCGCTCATTCCGGGACAGGGGTCTCACCCCTCCACTTT CASSAHSGTGVSPLHF
NA TRBJ1-1 few TRBV5-1 TGCGCCAGCAGCCCGGGCGGGACAAGGAACACTGAAGCTTTCTTT CASSPGGTRNTEAFF
TRBD2 TRBJ2-4 NA TRBV5-1 TGCGCCAGCAGCATTGGGACTAGCGGAAACATTCAGTACTTC CASSIGTSGNIQYF
NA TRBJ2-7 few TRBV20-1 TGCAGTGCTAGCCCCCCCGGGCGGAGGTCCTACGAGCAGTACTTC CSASPPGRRSYEQYF
NA TRBJ2-2 NA TRBV20-1 TGCAGTGCTACCGGGGGAGGCGGGGAGCTGTTTTTT CSATGGGGELFF
NA TRBJ2-1 few TRBV11-2 TGTGCCAGCAGCTCCGGACAGCTACTCCAAGAGACCCAGCACTTC CASSSGQLLQETQHF
NA TRBJ1-2 few TRBV20-1 TGCAGTGCTGCCGTCCTTAGGGACTATGGCTACACCTTC CSAAVLRDYGYTF
NA TRBJ1-2 NA TRBV29-1 TGCAGCGTAGAGGGGGGGAGACCTGGCTATGGCTACACCTTC CSVEGGRPGYGYTF
TRBD1 TRBJ1-5 few TRBV7-2 TGTGCCAGCAGCTCTACAGGGGGGGATCAGCCCCAGCATTTT CASSSTGGDQPQHF
NA TRBJ2-3 NA TRBV11-1 TGTGCCAGCAGCTTTAGGGGGGGCACAGATACGCAGTATTTT CASSFRGGTDTQYF
NA TRBJ2-3 NA TRBV7-3 TGTGCCAGCAGCTTAGCTGGGTCTTCAAGAACACACACAGATACGCAGTATTTT CASSLAGSSRTHTDTQYF
NA TRBJ1-2 few TRBV7-2 TGTGCCAGCAACCCAGGGTCAGCCGAAAACTATGGCTACACCTTC CASNPGSAENYGYTF
NA TRBJ1-4 NA TRBV15 TGTGCCGCCAGCAGAGAAGCGAGTGAAAAACTGTTTTTT CAASREASEKLFF
NA TRBJ1-2 NA TRBV19 TGTGCCAGTAGTAACCCAGGGCGGCTTATGAACTATGGCTACACCTTC CASSNPGRLMNYGYTF
NA TRBJ2-1 NA TRBV20-1 TGCAGTGCTATAGGCCCGTATGGATACAATGAGCAGTTCTTC CSAIGPYGYNEQFF
TRBD1 TRBJ2-5 NA TRBV5-1 TGCGCCAGCAGCGAAGGACAGGGTATGGAGACCCAGTACTTC CASSEGQGMETQYF
NA TRBJ1-2 many TRBV29-1 TGCAGCGTTGCCAGCCGAATCCTGGGGAATGGCTACACCTTC CSVASRILGNGYTF